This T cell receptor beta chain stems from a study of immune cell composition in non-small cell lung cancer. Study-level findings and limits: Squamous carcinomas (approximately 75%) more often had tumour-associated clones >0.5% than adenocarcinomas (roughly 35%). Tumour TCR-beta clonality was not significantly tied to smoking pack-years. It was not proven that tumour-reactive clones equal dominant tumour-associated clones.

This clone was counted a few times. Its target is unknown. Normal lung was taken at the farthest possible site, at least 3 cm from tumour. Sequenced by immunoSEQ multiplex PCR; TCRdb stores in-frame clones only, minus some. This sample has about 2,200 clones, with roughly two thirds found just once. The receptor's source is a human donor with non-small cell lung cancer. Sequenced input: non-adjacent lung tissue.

The CDR3 DNA reads as TGTGCCAGCAGCGGTTTGACAGGTTACACTGAAGCTTTCTTT. The encoded protein is CASSGLTGYTEAFF. J is TRBJ1-1 and V is TRBV4-2, with D tentatively TRBD1 (6 bases). V was pared by 5 bases and J by 3 bases, with 13 bases between. The CDR3 is made up of 14 amino acids. Germline V gene sequence: CDR1 LGHNA, CDR2 YNFKEQ.